This T cell receptor beta chain is drawn from a study of blood T cell repertoires in COVID-19. The protocol was immunoSEQ multiplex PCR, while the TCRdb copy is restricted to in-frame clones and leaves out a portion. This table holds 150,000 to 200,000 clones, 65% to 80% found once. The junction had 8 bases not matched to a gene; V was cut back by 6 bases and J by 5 bases. Germline-derived CDR1 and CDR2 are KGHSH and LQKENI. This CDR3 has 16 residues. The sequenced sample was peripheral blood. The chain combines TRBV18 with TRBJ2-1; 12 nucleotides align to TRBD2. The TCR comes from a man in his fifties or sixties with acute or convalescent COVID-19. Written as DNA, the CDR3 is TGTGCCAGCTCCCGAAGGACTAGCGGGATCAACAATGAGCAGTTCTTC. It encodes CASSRRTSGINNEQFF.